The T cell receptor (beta chain) described here comes from a study of blood T cell repertoires in COVID-19. Study background: Acute-phase and convalescent COVID-19 samples originated in the United States, Italy and Spain. The cDNA or gDNA used as material had been derived from T cells, B-cell-depleted T cells, or PBMCs.

In the authors' workflow: Nucleated cell number was recorded as an estimate derived from reference gene primer amplification. Using immunoSEQ multiplex PCR, the repertoire was profiled, and TCRdb retains in-frame clones only, with some absent. That table supplies the V and J calls and clone size; D and trimming were determined from the DNA. The sample shows around 100,000 clones, over 85% of them seen only once. This TCR was sampled from a man in his sixties or seventies with acute or convalescent COVID-19. The sequencing input was peripheral blood.

DNA of the CDR3: TGTGCCAGCAGCTCCAACACAGGGGGCCAGCCCCAGCATTTT. Translated: CASSSNTGGQPQHF. The rearrangement uses TRBV7-8 and TRBJ1-5, with TRBD1 identical over 9 bases. The CDR3 runs to 14 residues. The trim removed 4 bases at V and 7 bases at J, leaving 5 bases unmatched. Germline CDR1 and CDR2: SGHVS and FQNEAQ.